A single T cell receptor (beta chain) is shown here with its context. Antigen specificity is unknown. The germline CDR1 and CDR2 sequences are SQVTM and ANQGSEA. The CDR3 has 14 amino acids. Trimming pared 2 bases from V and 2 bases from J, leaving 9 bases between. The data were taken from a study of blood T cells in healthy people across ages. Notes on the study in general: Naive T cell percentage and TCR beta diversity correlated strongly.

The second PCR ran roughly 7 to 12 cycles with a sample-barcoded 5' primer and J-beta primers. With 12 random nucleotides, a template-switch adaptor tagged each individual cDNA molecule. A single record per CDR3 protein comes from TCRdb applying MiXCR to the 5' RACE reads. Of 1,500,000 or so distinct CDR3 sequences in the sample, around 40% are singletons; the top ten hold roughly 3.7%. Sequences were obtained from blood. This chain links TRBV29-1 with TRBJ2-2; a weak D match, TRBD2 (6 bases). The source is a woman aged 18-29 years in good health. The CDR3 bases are TGCAGCGTTGAACGGGGGATCAACACCGGGGAGCTGTTTTTT. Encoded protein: CSVERGINTGELFF.